This paragraph covers one T cell receptor (beta chain) sequence. This clone occurred once. Its antigen remains unidentified. One base away there is no much larger clone; base qualities are not given. One to two pinch biopsies were taken from the rectum for research during colonoscopy. Ulcerative colitis patients had received no immunosuppressive medication before the diagnostic colonoscopy. Rectal biopsies were digested with proteinase K before DNA isolation. The Wizard kit (Promega) was used to extract genomic DNA from the blood and intestinal samples. Using the immunoSEQ TRB Survey service, rearranged CDR3 beta regions were amplified from genomic DNA with multiplex V and J primers. Survey-level sequencing depth of up to 500,000 reads per sample was used to keep depth equal across samples. The libraries were purified, combined into pools and sequenced with Illumina technology. The published analysis was carried out like this. immunoSEQ online tools were used for productive clonality, sample overlap, pairwise scatters, CDR3 beta length, V/D/J gene usage and productiveness. Calculated diversity was defined as the number of unique rearrangements divided by total templates, multiplied by 100, and Shannon and Simpson indices were computed as well. Z-score normalized data were analyzed by principal component analysis with the R prcomp function and the ggbiplot package. Morisita's index was used to quantify blood-rectal clonal overlap within each subject. TCRdb re-hosts the immuneACCESS table, in-frame sequences only. Its copies lack some clones; in the studies checked, an unresolved V gene accounts for under half of them, and the cause for the rest is not known. For V, J and clone size, that table is used; D and trimming come from the DNA. The sample profile shows 17,000 or so clones; around 70% of them were found once. 3.4% of the sample goes to the ten largest clones.

This record belongs to a study of pediatric ulcerative colitis (dated by TCRdb to the late 2010s). General notes on the study: Among the ulcerative colitis patients, about seven had pancolitis and two had left-sided colitis, and histology in every patient was consistent with ulcerative colitis. Using the Pediatric Ulcerative Colitis Activity Index, two patients were classed as having mild disease, several as having moderate disease and three as having acute severe colitis. About 10 newly diagnosed, treatment-naive pediatric ulcerative colitis patients and a few non-IBD control children each provided paired blood and rectal samples.

The study at large found these results: A couple of rectal CDR3 clonotypes turned up in every ulcerative colitis patient but in none of the controls. Because repertoires came from total lymphocyte DNA, patterns in rare subsets such as regulatory T cells may not be reflected. Rectal repertoire features separated controls, mild-moderate and acute severe colitis patients; acute severe colitis showed reduced rectal diversity due to clonal expansions. Blood-derived T cells may have been included in the rectal pinch biopsies, particularly in patients with overt colitis. Significantly higher autologous blood-rectal clonal overlap was found in ulcerative colitis patients than in controls, which suggested increased T cell trafficking to inflamed tissue. With only four individuals, the healthy control group was small. For technical reasons, blood samples from a couple of patients gave substantially fewer templates, and these samples were excluded from the blood-rectal overlap analysis.

CDR1 and CDR2 are drawn from the germline V gene: LGHNA, YNFKEQ. Clipping removes 4 bases from V and 7 bases from J, with 4 as the unmatched junction base count. The CDR3 starts with the cysteine, ends with the phenylalanine, and has 15 residues. CDR3 DNA is the only sequence kept; it has 45 bases, read in frame from the first base. Specimen: gut tissue. The rearranged segments are TRBV4-2 and TRBJ2-1; TRBD2 lines up with 13 middle nucleotides. This TCR was sampled from a girl aged 10 to 17 with moderate ulcerative colitis. For the CDR3, the sequence is CASSRQGLAGNEQFF. DNA sequence: TGTGCCAGCAGCCGCCAGGGACTAGCGGGGAATGAGCAGTTCTTC.